One and the same sample provided the 29 T cell receptor beta chains below, sequenced in a study of Ad26.COV2.S vaccination and SARS-CoV-2 variants. Treatment denoted: around 19 received Ad26.COV2.S at low or high dose, single or two shots; 5 received placebo; per-sample allocation not given. Samples were taken on day 63 after the first vaccine or placebo injection. Some clones are missing from TCRdb's copy, which holds only in-frame ones; the method was immunoSEQ multiplex PCR. The data show about 680,000 clones, with 80% to 90% seen just once and roughly 1.5% held by the top ten. The sequenced sample was peripheral blood, obtained in a trial of Ad26.COV2.S vaccine versus placebo. These receptors were obtained from a person aged 18-60 years who received the Ad26.COV2.S COVID-19 vaccine or a placebo.

For this clone: This CDR3 is also generated by other DNA sequences in the sample. The rearrangement joins TRBV18 to TRBJ2-5; TRBD2 matches at 12 bases. The CDR3 sequence is 15 residues long. J was trimmed by 5 bases and V by 0 bases; bases with no gene match: 1. Germline values: CDR1 KGHSH, CDR2 LQKENI. The CDR3 is CASSPPLAGGETQYF. DNA for the CDR3: TGTGCCAGCTCACCACCGCTAGCGGGAGGGGAGACCCAGTACTTC.

V gene TRBV14 combines with J gene TRBJ1-1; D call uncertain. Trimming stripped 4 bases from V and 4 bases from J, with 10 bases between. CDR3 size: 13 residues. CDR1 and CDR2 from the germline V gene are SGHDN and FVKESK. The CDR3 is CASSPMMTTEAFF. CDR3 DNA sequence: TGTGCCAGCAGCCCCATGATGACCACTGAAGCTTTCTTT.

This clone appeared once. The V and J genes are TRBV18 and TRBJ2-2; a weak D match, TRBD1 (5 bases). The ends were cut back, 7 bases at V and 3 bases at J, with 12 bases in the middle. Germline V gene lookup returns CDR1 KGHSH and CDR2 LQKENI. The CDR3 covers 14 residues. CDR3 residues: CASFREEDTGELFF. In DNA, the CDR3 is TGTGCCAGCTTCAGGGAAGAGGACACCGGGGAGCTGTTTTTT. The full variable domain, rest sourced from reference TRBV18 and TRBJ2-2, is NAGVMQNPRHLVRRRGQEARLRCSPMKGHSHVYWYRQLPEEGLKFMVYLQKENIIDESGMPKERFSAEFPKEGPSILRIQQVVRGDSAAYFCASFREEDTGELFFGEGSRLTVL.

The chain couples TRBV5-4 to TRBJ2-2; 8 positions match TRBD2. V gave up 4 bases and J gave up 1 base; unmatched junction bases: 0. Germline CDR1 SGHNT, CDR2 YYREEE (reference sequence). This CDR3 has 14 residues. CDR3 bases: TGTGCCAGCAGCCGGGGGGGGAACACCGGGGAGCTGTTTTTT. It codes for CASSRGGNTGELFF.

V and J are TRBV27 and TRBJ2-1; no definite D call. CDR1 and CDR2 from the germline V gene are MNHEY and SMNVEV (reference sequence). The CDR3 covers 15 residues. V was shortened by 5 bases and J by 0 bases, with 11 bases between the two germline ends. CDR3 DNA: TGTGCCAGCAGTGGAGCCTGGGGCTCCTACAATGAGCAGTTCTTC. Its translation is CASSGAWGSYNEQFF.

The chain links TRBV9 to TRBJ2-4; perhaps D is TRBD1 or TRBD2 (5 bases each). The CDR3 totals 14 residues. Germline CDR1 reads SGDLS; CDR2 reads YYNGEE. Trimming shortened V by 3 bases and J by 4 bases, and 11 bases separated the two germline ends. The CDR3 loop is CASSAGRQKNIQYF. In nucleotides, the CDR3 is TGTGCCAGCAGCGCGGGGAGACAGAAAAACATTCAGTACTTC.

The chain has TRBV18 and TRBJ2-4, with D tentatively TRBD1 or TRBD2 (5 bases each). This CDR3 has 16 amino acids. Germline V gene data show CDR1 as KGHSH and CDR2 as LQKENI. V lost 1 base to trimming and J lost 7 bases, with 17 bases between them. This chain's CDR3 is CASSPLEGTGSNIQYF. For the CDR3, the DNA is TGTGCCAGCTCACCACTTGAGGGGACGGGGTCGAACATTCAGTACTTC.

Only a few counts were recorded for this clone. The chain recombines TRBV7-9 with TRBJ1-6, with no clear D. This CDR3 has 14 amino acids. V lost 4 bases to trimming and J lost 8 bases, with 12 bases between them. The germline CDR1 and CDR2 sequences are SEHNR and FQNEAQ (reference sequence). DNA of the CDR3: TGTGCCAGCAGCTCCTGGGGTACTGATTCACCCCTCCACTTT. Translation: CASSSWGTDSPLHF.

V usage is TRBV12-5 and J usage is TRBJ1-2; 7 bases match TRBD1. CDR3 size: 13 residues. V was clipped by 5 bases and J by 14 bases; unmatched bases: 14. Germline V gives CDR1 LGHNT, CDR2 FRNRAP. The DNA of the CDR3 is TGTGCTAGTGGTCGGGATTGGGACAGTTCTAATACCTTC. Translating it yields CASGRDWDSSNTF.

CDR3 coding DNA: TGTGCCAGCAGCCGGGCCGGGACTAGCGGGACCTCCTACAATGAGCAGTTCTTC. Its protein product is CASSRAGTSGTSYNEQFF. The chain joins TRBV3-1 (or the pseudogene TRBV3-2) to TRBJ2-1, with TRBD2 matching over 13 bases. This CDR3 spans 18 amino acids. The germline CDR1 and CDR2 sequences are LGHDT and YNNKEL (reference sequence). V shed 4 bases, J shed 0 bases, and the junction held 6 bases outside the gene matches.

The V gene is TRBV18, the J gene TRBJ1-4; the D is unclear. V shed 4 bases and J shed 7 bases, with 7 bases lying between them. The germline V gene encodes CDR1 KGHSH and CDR2 LQKENI. This CDR3 has 12 residues. In DNA form, the CDR3 reads TGTGCCAGCTCACTCCTGAGTGAAAAACTGTTTTTT. This translates into CASSLLSEKLFF.

The chain links TRBV19 to TRBJ1-2; D not certain. V was shortened by 5 bases and J by 2 bases, with 9 bases between the two germline ends. The CDR3 has 13 residues. CDR1 LNHDA and CDR2 SQIVND come from the germline V gene (reference sequence). CDR3 amino acids: CASSLGLNYGYTF. The CDR3 DNA sequence: TGTGCCAGTAGTCTAGGATTGAACTATGGCTACACCTTC.

The chain joins TRBV18 to TRBJ1-1; 10 nucleotides agree with TRBD1. Per the germline V gene, CDR1 is KGHSH and CDR2 is LQKENI. The junction had 6 bases not matched to a gene; V was cut back by 6 bases and J by 5 bases. The CDR3 spans 14 residues. CDR3 sequence reads: CASSLDRGLTEAFF. The CDR3 DNA is TGTGCCAGCTCGCTCGACAGGGGGCTAACTGAAGCTTTCTTT.

The chain joins TRBV25-1 to TRBJ1-2; no definite D call. V was trimmed by 1 base and J by 4 bases, leaving 10 bases between them. Germline values: CDR1 MGHDK, CDR2 SYGVNS. This CDR3 region has 14 residues. The CDR3 sequence: CASSEFDRGYGYTF. The CDR3 DNA reads TGTGCCAGCAGTGAATTCGACCGGGGCTATGGCTACACCTTC.

V usage is TRBV29-1 and J usage is TRBJ2-1; D remains unclear. From germline, CDR1 is SQVTM and CDR2 ANQGSEA. The CDR3 sequence is 12 residues long. With 4 bases removed from V and 5 bases from J, the gap between germline ends came to 9 bases. The CDR3 coding sequence is TGCAGCGTTGTGTTGCCGCACAATGAGCAGTTCTTC. Translating it yields CSVVLPHNEQFF.

The rearrangement links TRBV7-3 to TRBJ1-4; D call uncertain. The CDR3 has 18 amino acids. Germline loops: CDR1 SGHTA, CDR2 FQGTGA. Trimming left V 5 bases short and J 0 bases short, with 19 bases between. In DNA form, the CDR3 reads TGTGCCAGCAGCCATCCCGGATGGCGGGGTGCAACTAATGAAAAACTGTTTTTT. Protein product: CASSHPGWRGATNEKLFF.

The chain joins TRBV4-2 to TRBJ2-3, with D perhaps TRBD1 (6 bases). This CDR3 spans 15 amino acids. V was cut by 0 bases and J by 1 base, with 8 bases left in between. From germline, CDR1 is LGHNA and CDR2 YNFKEQ. CDR3 sequence: CASSQDAGGTDTQYF. Here the CDR3 DNA reads TGTGCCAGCAGCCAAGATGCAGGGGGCACAGATACGCAGTATTTT.

The chain uses TRBV25-1 and TRBJ1-2; TRBD1 matches 7 bases. CDR1 and CDR2 (germline): MGHDK, SYGVNS. This CDR3 spans 14 amino acids. The ends lost 1 base at V and 4 bases at J; junction bases unmatched: 3. The CDR3 region is CASSEFTGVYGYTF. The CDR3, as DNA: TGTGCCAGCAGTGAATTTACAGGGGTCTATGGCTACACCTTC.

On this clone itself: In the same sample, other DNA sequences code for this CDR3. The J gene is TRBJ2-1, the V gene TRBV6-5; 10 bases agree with TRBD2. The CDR3 loop spans 15 amino acids. Looked up from germline, CDR1 is MNHEY and CDR2 is SVGAGI. V was clipped by 0 bases and J by 7 bases; unmatched bases: 3. The CDR3 spells CASSYSGLAVNEQFF. The CDR3 nucleotides read TGTGCCAGCAGTTACTCAGGACTAGCGGTTAATGAGCAGTTCTTC.

This CDR3 is CAWSGDGVRNEAFF. The DNA for the CDR3 is TGTGCCTGGAGTGGCGACGGGGTTCGGAATGAAGCTTTCTTT. This chain connects TRBV30 to TRBJ1-1; D is unresolved. V lost 1 base, J lost 7 bases, and 16 bases lay in between. The CDR3 is 14 residues long. Germline V gene lookup returns CDR1 GTSNPN and CDR2 SVGIG (reference sequence).

This chain joins TRBV7-2 and TRBJ1-2; D perhaps matches TRBD1 (5 bases). The CDR3 is made up of 14 amino acids. Germline lookup yields CDR1 SGHTA and CDR2 FQGNSA. The ends were cut back, 5 bases at V and 4 bases at J, with 14 bases in the middle. CDR3 nucleotides: TGTGCCAGCAGCCCTATGGGGCAGCCCTATGGCTACACCTTC. This gives the protein CASSPMGQPYGYTF.

This clone has a handful of counts. This chain connects TRBV5-4 to TRBJ1-2; 10 bases are a match to TRBD1. The V gene's germline CDR1 is SGHNT and CDR2 YYREEE (reference sequence). This CDR3 has 15 residues. The trim removed 4 bases at V and 0 bases at J, leaving 3 bases unmatched. The CDR3 sequence is CASSDDRGPNYGYTF. The CDR3 region has the DNA TGTGCCAGCAGCGACGACAGGGGGCCTAACTATGGCTACACCTTC.

This chain uses TRBV7-9 with TRBJ1-4; D may be TRBD1 (5 bases). The CDR3 consists of 15 residues. CDR1 is SEHNR and CDR2 is FQNEAQ in the germline V gene (reference sequence). The ends were cut back, 5 bases at V and 4 bases at J, with 14 bases in the middle. The CDR3 sequence: CASSPGGLINEKLFF. CDR3 DNA sequence: TGTGCCAGCAGCCCGGGGGGACTGATTAATGAAAAACTGTTTTTT.

The chain couples TRBV9 to TRBJ2-3; D might be TRBD2 (6 bases). CDR3 size: 16 residues. Germline loops: CDR1 SGDLS, CDR2 YYNGEE. V lost 0 bases and J lost 2, with 13 bases in between. CDR3 protein: CASSVEAAGFTDTQYF. CDR3 sequence (DNA): TGTGCCAGCAGCGTAGAGGCGGCGGGGTTCACAGATACGCAGTATTTT. Complete variable domain (other parts from reference TRBV9 and TRBJ2-3): DSGVTQTPKHLITATGQRVTLRCSPRSGDLSVYWYQQSLDQGLQFLIQYYNGEERAKGNILERFSAQQFPDLHSELNLSSLELGDSALYFCASSVEAAGFTDTQYFGPGTRLTVL.

The chain is built from TRBV5-1 and TRBJ2-7, with TRBD1 identical over 7 bases. V trimming: 4 bases; J trimming: 5 bases; junction bases outside the gene matches: 12. The germline V gene encodes CDR1 SGHRS and CDR2 YFSETQ. The CDR3 contains 15 residues. The CDR3 loop is CASSRNPDRVHEQYF. CDR3 sequence (DNA): TGCGCCAGCAGCCGTAATCCAGACAGGGTCCACGAGCAGTACTTC.

CDR3 bases: TGTGCCAGCTTTGGAGTAACCTACGAGCAGTACTTC. Protein: CASFGVTYEQYF. The chain is built from TRBV6-5 and TRBJ2-7; D remains ambiguous. There are 12 residues in the CDR3. V lost 8 bases and J lost 2, with 10 bases in between. Germline assignment: CDR1 MNHEY and CDR2 SVGAGI.

About this clone: Additional DNA sequences in this sample encode the identical CDR3. The J gene is TRBJ2-7, the V gene TRBV30; D could derive from TRBD1 or TRBD2 (5 bases each). This CDR3 has 12 residues. CDR1 GTSNPN and CDR2 SVGIG come from the germline V gene (reference sequence). Trimming left V 0 bases short and J 4 bases short, with 7 bases between. Here the CDR3 reads CAWSVEGYEQYF. Here the CDR3 DNA reads TGTGCCTGGAGTGTAGAGGGGTACGAGCAGTACTTC. The full variable domain, rest sourced from reference TRBV30 and TRBJ2-7, is SQTIHQWPATLVQPVGSPLSLECTVEGTSNPNLYWYRQAAGRGLQLLFYSVGIGQISSEVPQNLSASRPQDRQFILSSKKLLLSDSGFYLCAWSVEGYEQYFGPGTRLTVT.

This clone was observed a single time. The chain is built from TRBV4-3 and TRBJ1-2; a weak D match, TRBD1 (6 bases). There are 14 residues in the CDR3. Deletions cut 4 bases from V and 8 bases from J, with 17 bases between. Germline loops: CDR1 LGHNA, CDR2 YSLEER. The CDR3 sequence: CASSPRATGNGYTF. CDR3 DNA sequence: TGCGCCAGCAGCCCCCGGGCCACAGGGAACGGCTACACCTTC.

The chain joins TRBV19 to TRBJ2-7; 8 bases agree with TRBD1. V gave up 3 bases and J gave up 3 bases; unmatched junction bases: 1. Germline V lookup: CDR1 LNHDA, CDR2 SQIVND (reference sequence). The CDR3 spans 13 residues. CDR3 loop: CASSMGTGYEQYF. The CDR3 DNA follows: TGTGCCAGTAGTATGGGGACAGGCTACGAGCAGTACTTC. Supplemented by reference TRBV19 and TRBJ2-7, the full variable domain reads DGGITQSPKYLFRKEGQNVTLSCEQNLNHDAMYWYRQDPGQGLRLIYYSQIVNDFQKGDIAEGYSVSREKKESFPLTVTSAQKNPTAFYLCASSMGTGYEQYFGPGTRLTVT.